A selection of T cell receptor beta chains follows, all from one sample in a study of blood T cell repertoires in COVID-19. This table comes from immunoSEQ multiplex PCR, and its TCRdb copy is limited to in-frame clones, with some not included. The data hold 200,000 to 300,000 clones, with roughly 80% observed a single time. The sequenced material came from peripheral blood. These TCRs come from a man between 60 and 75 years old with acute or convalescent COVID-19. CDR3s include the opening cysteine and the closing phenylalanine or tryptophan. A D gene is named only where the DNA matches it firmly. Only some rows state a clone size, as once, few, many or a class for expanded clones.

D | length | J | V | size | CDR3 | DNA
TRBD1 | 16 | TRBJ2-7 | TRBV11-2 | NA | CASSLEDGTGGLEQYF | TGTGCCAGCAGCTTAGAAGATGGGACAGGGGGTCTCGAGCAGTACTTC
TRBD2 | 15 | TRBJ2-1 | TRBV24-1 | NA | CATSDSSGGYNEQFF | TGTGCCACCAGTGATTCTAGCGGGGGGTACAATGAGCAGTTCTTC
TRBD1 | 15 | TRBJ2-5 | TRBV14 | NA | CASNNKGQGMETQYF | TGTGCCAGCAATAATAAGGGACAGGGTATGGAGACCCAGTACTTC
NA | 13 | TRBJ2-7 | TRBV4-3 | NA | CASSQETLGEQYF | TGCGCCAGCAGCCAAGAGACGCTCGGGGAGCAGTACTTC
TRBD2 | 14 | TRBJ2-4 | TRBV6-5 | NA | CASSMGRGVNIQYF | TGTGCCAGCAGTATGGGACGGGGGGTGAACATTCAGTACTTC
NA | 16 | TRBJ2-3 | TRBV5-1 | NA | CASSLGQDLNTDTQYF | TGCGCCAGCAGCTTGGGGCAGGATCTAAACACAGATACGCAGTATTTT
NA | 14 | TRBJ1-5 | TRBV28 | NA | CASSNTRQVQPQHF | TGTGCCAGTTCAAATACCCGGCAGGTACAGCCCCAGCATTTT
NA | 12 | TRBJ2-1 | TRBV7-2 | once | CASSLQGNEQFF | TGTGCCAGCAGCCTCCAGGGCAATGAGCAGTTCTTC
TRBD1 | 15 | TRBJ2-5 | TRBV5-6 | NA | CASSRPHRGQETQYF | TGTGCCAGCAGCCGGCCACACAGGGGCCAAGAGACCCAGTACTTC
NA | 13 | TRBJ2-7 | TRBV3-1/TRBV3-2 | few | CASSQEGLYEQYF | TGTGCCAGCAGCCAAGAGGGACTTTACGAGCAGTACTTC
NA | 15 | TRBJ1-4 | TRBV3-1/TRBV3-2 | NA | CASSQQGSGNEKLFF | TGTGCCAGCAGCCAACAGGGGTCGGGTAATGAAAAACTGTTTTTT
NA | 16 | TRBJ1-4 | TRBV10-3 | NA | CAISESVRQTNEKLFF | TGTGCCATCAGTGAGTCGGTGAGACAAACTAATGAAAAACTGTTTTTT
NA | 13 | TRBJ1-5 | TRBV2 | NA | CAIAREGNQPQHF | TGTGCCATAGCCAGGGAAGGCAATCAGCCCCAGCATTTT
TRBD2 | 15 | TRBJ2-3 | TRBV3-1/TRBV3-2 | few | CASSPGGRVTDTQYF | TGTGCCAGCAGCCCTGGCGGGAGGGTAACAGATACGCAGTATTTT
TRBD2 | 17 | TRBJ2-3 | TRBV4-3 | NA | CASSQDPTSGLTDTQYF | TGCGCCAGCAGCCAAGACCCCACTAGCGGGTTAACAGATACGCAGTATTTT
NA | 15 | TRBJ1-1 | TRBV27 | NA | CASRSNLRVNTEAFF | TGTGCCAGCAGGTCCAACCTAAGAGTGAACACTGAAGCTTTCTTT
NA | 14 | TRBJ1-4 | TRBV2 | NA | CASRGPVNGEKLFF | TGTGCCAGCAGGGGGCCCGTTAACGGGGAAAAACTGTTTTTT
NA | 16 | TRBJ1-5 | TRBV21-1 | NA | CASSKGGTGYNQPQHF | TGTGCCAGCAGCAAAGGCGGGACAGGGTATAATCAGCCCCAGCATTTT
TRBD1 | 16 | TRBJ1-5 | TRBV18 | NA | CASSPNRQGAYQPQHF | TGTGCCAGCTCACCTAATCGACAGGGGGCATATCAGCCCCAGCATTTT
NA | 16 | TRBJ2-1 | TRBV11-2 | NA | CASSLGQGRSYNEQFF | TGTGCCAGCAGCTTAGGTCAGGGTCGCTCCTACAATGAGCAGTTCTTC
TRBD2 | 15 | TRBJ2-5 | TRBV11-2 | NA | CASSTGSGRYETQYF | TGTGCCAGCAGCACGGGGAGCGGGAGGTATGAGACCCAGTACTTC
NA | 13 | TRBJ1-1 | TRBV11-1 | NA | CASSPGVGTEAFF | TGTGCCAGCAGCCCCGGGGTAGGCACTGAAGCTTTCTTT
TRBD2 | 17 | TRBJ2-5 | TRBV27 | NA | CASSSTSSGGHQETQYF | TGTGCCAGCAGTTCCACCTCTAGCGGGGGCCACCAAGAGACCCAGTACTTC
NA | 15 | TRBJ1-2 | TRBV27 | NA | CASSLSSTGPYGYTF | TGTGCCAGCAGTTTATCCTCAACAGGCCCCTATGGCTACACCTTC
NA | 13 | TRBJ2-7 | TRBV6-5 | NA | CASHRESLGEQYF | TGTGCCAGTCACAGGGAGTCACTAGGGGAGCAGTACTTC
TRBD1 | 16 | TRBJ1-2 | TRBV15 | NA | CATSRDLQGLDYGYTF | TGTGCCACCAGCAGAGATCTACAGGGGTTGGACTATGGCTACACCTTC
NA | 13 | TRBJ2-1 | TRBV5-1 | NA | CASSLGFGTEQFF | TGCGCCAGCAGCTTGGGGTTCGGTACTGAGCAGTTCTTC
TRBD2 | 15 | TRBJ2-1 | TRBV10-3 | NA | CAITGGTSGYNEQFF | TGTGCCATCACAGGTGGGACTAGCGGGTACAATGAGCAGTTCTTC
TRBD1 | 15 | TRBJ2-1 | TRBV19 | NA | CASRPTGVPYNEQFF | TGTGCCAGTAGGCCGACAGGGGTTCCCTACAATGAGCAGTTCTTC
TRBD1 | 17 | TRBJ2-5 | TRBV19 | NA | CASSIDPRTGTRETQYF | TGTGCCAGTAGTATAGATCCAAGGACAGGGACCCGAGAGACCCAGTACTTC
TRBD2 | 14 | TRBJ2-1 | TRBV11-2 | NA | CASSPTAGGNEQFF | TGTGCCAGCAGCCCTACAGCGGGAGGCAATGAGCAGTTCTTC
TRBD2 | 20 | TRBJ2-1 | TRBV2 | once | CASRALMGALAGGPRNEQFF | TGTGCCAGCAGGGCCCTGATGGGGGCCCTAGCGGGAGGGCCGAGGAATGAGCAGTTCTTC
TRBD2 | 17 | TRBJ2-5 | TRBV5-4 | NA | CASSLTGLAGGQETQYF | TGTGCCAGCAGCTTGACGGGACTAGCGGGGGGCCAAGAGACCCAGTACTTC
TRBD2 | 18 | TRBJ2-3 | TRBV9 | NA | CASSVADNSGIFTDTQYF | TGTGCCAGCAGCGTAGCTGATAATAGCGGGATTTTCACAGATACGCAGTATTTT
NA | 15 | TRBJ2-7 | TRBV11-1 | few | CASSDRGGTSYEQYF | TGTGCCAGCAGCGATAGGGGGGGGACATCCTACGAGCAGTACTTC
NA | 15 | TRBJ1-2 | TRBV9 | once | CASSPHIGGADGYTF | TGTGCCAGCAGCCCACACATCGGGGGAGCGGATGGCTACACCTTC
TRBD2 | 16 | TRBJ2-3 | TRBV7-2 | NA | CASSQRLAGGPDTQYF | TGTGCCAGCAGCCAGAGACTAGCGGGAGGGCCAGATACGCAGTATTTT
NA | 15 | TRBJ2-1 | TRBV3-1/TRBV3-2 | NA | CASSQYRGGLNEQFF | TGTGCCAGCAGCCAATATCGAGGAGGGCTCAATGAGCAGTTCTTC
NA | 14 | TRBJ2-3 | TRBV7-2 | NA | CASSLSYFTDTQYF | TGTGCCAGCAGCTTGTCTTATTTCACAGATACGCAGTATTTT
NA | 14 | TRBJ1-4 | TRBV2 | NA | CASGGLATNEKLFF | TGTGCCAGCGGCGGCCTCGCAACTAATGAAAAACTGTTTTTT
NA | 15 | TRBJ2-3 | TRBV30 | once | CAWSVHRERTDTQYF | TGTGCCTGGAGCGTGCACAGGGAGAGGACAGATACGCAGTATTTT
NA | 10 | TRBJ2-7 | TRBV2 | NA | CASTGNEQYF | TGTGCCAGCACCGGGAACGAGCAGTACTTC
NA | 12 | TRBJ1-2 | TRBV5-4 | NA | CASSLERYGYTF | TGTGCCAGCAGCTTGGAGCGCTATGGCTACACCTTC
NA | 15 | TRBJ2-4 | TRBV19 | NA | CASIPGGTPQGIQYF | TGTGCCAGTATCCCCGGGGGGACACCCCAGGGCATTCAGTACTTC
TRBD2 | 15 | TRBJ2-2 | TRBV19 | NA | CASSMDSGRLGELFF | TGTGCCAGTAGTATGGACTCCGGGAGGCTCGGGGAGCTGTTTTTT
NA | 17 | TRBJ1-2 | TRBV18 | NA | CASSPEPGTHANYGYTF | TGTGCCAGCTCACCCGAGCCCGGGACACACGCTAACTATGGCTACACCTTC
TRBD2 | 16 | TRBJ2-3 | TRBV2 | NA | CASSEPSGGLTDTQYF | TGTGCCAGCAGTGAACCTAGCGGGGGCCTAACAGATACGCAGTATTTT
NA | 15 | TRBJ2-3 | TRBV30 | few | CAWTRGGSHADTQYF | TGTGCCTGGACGCGCGGAGGCTCCCACGCAGATACGCAGTATTTT
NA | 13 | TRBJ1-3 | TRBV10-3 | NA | CAIARDSGNTIYF | TGTGCCATCGCCCGGGACTCTGGAAACACCATATATTTT
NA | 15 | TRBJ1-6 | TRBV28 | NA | CAIPTGTGHNSPLHF | TGTGCCATCCCCACAGGAACAGGTCATAATTCACCCCTCCACTTT
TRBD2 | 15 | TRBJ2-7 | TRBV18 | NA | CASSPPSSGGGKQYF | TGTGCCAGCTCACCACCATCTAGCGGGGGAGGGAAGCAGTACTTC